The entry below describes one TCR beta chain. The data stem from a study of blood T cell repertoires in COVID-19. On the study more broadly: In each case, the material was cDNA or gDNA derived from T cells, B-cell-depleted T cells, or PBMCs.

Methods used by the authors: Estimates of nucleated cell counts were drawn from the amplification of reference gene primers. Clones were sequenced by immunoSEQ multiplex PCR, and TCRdb holds only the in-frame ones, with some missing. The DNA was the basis for D and trimming; V, J and clone size are from that table. There are almost 250,000 clones in the sample; around 86% occur only once, and around 6% lies in the top ten. Germline loops: CDR1 MGHRA, CDR2 YSYEKL. The CDR3 is 17 residues long. With 3 bases clipped from V and 5 bases from J, the junction kept 8 bases outside the gene matches. V and J are TRBV4-1 and TRBJ2-2; 11 nucleotides align to TRBD2. Sequencing was done on a sample of peripheral blood. This receptor was obtained from an elderly woman with COVID-19, enrolled during active disease. DNA for the CDR3: TGCGCCAGCAGCCAGGGTAGCGGGGGGGCGTATACCGGGGAGCTGTTTTTT. Its protein product is CASSQGSGGAYTGELFF.